Shown below are 13 T cell receptor beta chains from a single sample sequenced in a study of blood T cell repertoires in COVID-19. TCRdb keeps only in-frame clones here, not all; method: immunoSEQ multiplex PCR. The sample contains some 250,000 clones, roughly 90% of which appear only once. What was sequenced was peripheral blood. These receptors were taken from a human donor in a cohort sampled during active COVID-19.

The chain has TRBV18 and TRBJ2-1; TRBD2 aligns across 8 bases. CDR3 length: 17 amino acids. Germline values: CDR1 KGHSH, CDR2 LQKENI. The junction had 13 bases not matched to a gene; V was cut back by 3 bases and J by 6 bases. This CDR3 reads CASSPGSGDPSFNEQFF. The CDR3 coding sequence is TGTGCCAGCTCACCCGGTAGCGGGGACCCCTCTTTCAATGAGCAGTTCTTC.

This clone is labeled medium-sized. The rearrangement links TRBV9 to TRBJ2-7; 7 bases align to TRBD1. CDR3 length equals 13 residues. The J segment lost 5 bases and the V segment lost 4 bases, leaving 6 bases of the junction unmatched. The germline CDR1 and CDR2 sequences are SGDLS and YYNGEE. The CDR3: CASSLTGRNEQYF. In nucleotides, the CDR3 is TGTGCCAGCAGCTTGACAGGGCGTAACGAGCAGTACTTC.

The chain is built from TRBV23-1 and TRBJ1-2; D gene unclear. TRBV23-1 is an ORF, with its function uncertain. V was pared by 2 bases and J by 2 bases, with 21 bases between. This CDR3 has 18 residues. The CDR3 coding sequence is TGCGCCAGCAGTCAACCCTTCCGGGGTCGACCACCCAACTATGGCTACACCTTC. This encodes CASSQPFRGRPPNYGYTF.

This chain uses TRBV7-7 with TRBJ1-4; D is unclear. Trimming left V 1 base short and J 3 bases short, with 6 bases between. Germline V CDR1 and CDR2: SSHAT, FNYEAQ (reference sequence). This CDR3 comprises 14 residues. CDR3 sequence: CASSLGVSNEKLFF. DNA of the CDR3: TGTGCCAGCAGCTTAGGAGTTTCTAATGAAAAACTGTTTTTT.

This chain uses TRBV5-6 with TRBJ2-7, with no clear D. Trimming cost V 0 bases and J 5 bases, with 6 bases left between them. This CDR3 comprises 12 residues. Germline CDR1 is SGHDT and CDR2 is YYEEEE. The CDR3 DNA reads TGTGCCAGCAGCTTGGTATTCGACGAGCAGTACTTC. This encodes CASSLVFDEQYF.

The chain recombines TRBV24-1 with TRBJ2-1; 7 nucleotides align to TRBD2. This CDR3 region has 12 residues. CDR1 and CDR2 (germline): KGHDR, SFDVKD. V shed 7 bases and J 12 bases; nucleotides not matched to a gene: 8. The CDR3 DNA follows: TGTGCCACCAGCGGGATTAGCGGGCTGCAGTTCTTC. This gives the protein CATSGISGLQFF.

The chain employs TRBV6-2 or TRBV6-3 and TRBJ1-5, with D unresolved. CDR1 and CDR2 (germline): MNHEY, SVGEGT. The CDR3 sequence is 13 residues long. With 3 bases removed from V and 6 bases from J, the gap between germline ends came to 9 bases. The CDR3 spells CASSYRGLQPQHF. The CDR3 coding sequence is TGTGCCAGCAGTTATCGAGGCCTTCAGCCCCAGCATTTT.

This chain joins TRBV6-5 and TRBJ1-1, with 11 bases identical to TRBD1. Germline-derived CDR1 and CDR2 are MNHEY and SVGAGI. CDR3 length equals 15 residues. V shed 8 bases and J 4 bases; nucleotides not matched to a gene: 9. Here the CDR3 reads CASGPDRGQVTEAFF. The CDR3 region has the DNA TGTGCCAGCGGACCGGACAGGGGGCAGGTCACTGAAGCTTTCTTT.

The chain carries TRBV30 and TRBJ2-1; 8 nucleotides match TRBD1. J was trimmed by 4 bases and V by 5 bases; bases with no gene match: 4. Germline assignment: CDR1 GTSNPN and CDR2 SVGIG (reference sequence). The CDR3 totals 13 residues. CDR3 protein: CAWVGTGYNEQFF. DNA for the CDR3: TGTGCCTGGGTCGGGACAGGTTACAATGAGCAGTTCTTC. Based on the CDR3 plus reference TRBV30 and TRBJ2-1, the full variable domain is SQTIHQWPATLVQPVGSPLSLECTVEGTSNPNLYWYRQAAGRGLQLLFYSVGIGQISSEVPQNLSASRPQDRQFILSSKKLLLSDSGFYLCAWVGTGYNEQFFGPGTRLTVL.

The chain couples TRBV28 to TRBJ1-2, with a weak D call TRBD1 (5 bases). There are 15 residues in the CDR3. The V end was cut by 6 bases, the J end by 4 bases, with 18 bases between. Germline V gene data show CDR1 as MDHEN and CDR2 as SYDVKM. CDR3 coding DNA: TGTGCCAGCAGCCTCCCCGGGACTGCGAGCTATGGCTACACCTTC. This translates into CASSLPGTASYGYTF.

This clone was picked up one time. The chain joins TRBV19 to TRBJ2-7, with TRBD1 matching 8 bases. Per germline, CDR1 LNHDA and CDR2 SQIVND (reference sequence). This CDR3 is 15 amino acids long. The V gene end was trimmed by 7 bases and the J gene end by 6 bases; junction bases not matched to a gene: 14. CDR3 loop: CASTEGQGKSLEQYF. CDR3 DNA: TGTGCCAGTACCGAAGGACAGGGAAAGAGTCTCGAGCAGTACTTC.

This sequence joins TRBV9 and TRBJ2-5; maybe TRBD2 (6 bases). Matching the DNA end better, TRBJ2-7 makes the J call doubtful. The CDR3 has 13 amino acids. Germline V gene lookup returns CDR1 SGDLS and CDR2 YYNGEE. The CDR3 sequence: CASSVGGDYEQYF. DNA of the CDR3: TGTGCCAGCAGCGTAGGGGGGGACTACGAGCAGTACTTC.

This clone came up once. The junction departs from germline at one end; a sequencing error may be responsible. The V gene is TRBV10-3, the J gene TRBJ2-7; 13 bases are shared with TRBD2. Germline assignment: CDR1 ENHRY and CDR2 SYGVKD. CDR3 length: 16 residues. CDR3 residues: CATSAGLAGSSYEQYF. The CDR3 nucleotides are TGTGCCACCAGTGCGGGACTAGCGGGAAGCTCCTACGAGCAGTACTTC.